These 27 T cell receptor beta chains were sequenced from one sample in a study of T cell repertoires in cytomegalovirus infection. Each CDR3 protein is one row after TCRdb ran MiXCR on the reads. The repertoire holds 200,000 to 250,000 distinct CDR3 sequences, with under 25% as singletons. Specimen: CD8+ T cells from PBMCs. All receptors come from a human donor in good health (CMV status not recorded). Some clones in this sample may be carry-over from other donors' samples.

V is TRBV29-1 and J is TRBJ1-1; the D gene is possibly TRBD1 (6 bases). Per germline, CDR1 SQVTM and CDR2 ANQGSEA. CDR3 size: 12 residues. V was clipped by 7 bases and J by 4 bases, with 13 bases between them. The CDR3 bases are TGCAGCGCCTCAGGGGAACGCACTGAAGCTTTCTTT. This translates into CSASGERTEAFF.

A word on this clonotype: A much larger clonotype is one base distant, so this may be a read error. Likely a read error: the CDR3 ends without its conserved phenylalanine or tryptophan. The rearrangement links TRBV7-8 to TRBJ1-1; the match to TRBD1 covers 9 bases. This CDR3 region has 13 residues. J gave up 8 bases and V 5 bases, and 6 bases lay outside the gene matches. CDR1 is SGHVS and CDR2 is FQNEAQ in the germline V gene. CDR3 DNA sequence: TGTGCCAGCAGCCTCACAGGGGGCAAGGAAGCTTTCTTA. Translation gives CASSLTGGKEAFL.

The rearrangement uses TRBV5-5 and TRBJ2-7; 10 bases are a match to TRBD2. The CDR3 covers 15 residues. Germline values: CDR1 SGHKS, CDR2 YYEKEE (reference sequence). V shed 2 bases, J shed 1 base, and the junction held 3 bases outside the gene matches. The DNA of the CDR3 is TGTGCCAGCAGCTTCGGACTAGCGGTTTCCTACGAGCAGTACTTC. Its protein product is CASSFGLAVSYEQYF.

The rearrangement uses TRBV20-1 and TRBJ2-7; the D gene is possibly TRBD1 (5 bases). CDR1 is DFQATT and CDR2 is SNEGSKA in the germline V gene (reference sequence). The ends were cut back, 6 bases at V and 3 bases at J, with 12 bases in the middle. This CDR3 has 12 residues. For the CDR3, the DNA is TGCAGTGCGGAAGGGGCTGACTACGAGCAGTACTTC. Protein: CSAEGADYEQYF.

This clonotype was counted once. A read error may explain this, as a much larger clone is one base away. The V call is TRBV7-2, the J call TRBJ1-1; D gene ambiguous. Trimming shortened V by 4 bases and J by 3 bases, and 18 bases separated the two germline ends. The CDR3 totals 16 residues. From germline, CDR1 is SGHTA and CDR2 FQGNSA. The CDR3 loop reads CASSSSSVSGDTEAFF. Here the CDR3 DNA reads TGTGCCAGCAGCTCTAGCTCCGTCTCTGGGGACACTGAAGCTTTCTTT.

The chain is built from TRBV20-1 and TRBJ1-1, with TRBD1 as a possible D gene (5 bases). CDR1 and CDR2 from the germline V gene are DFQATT and SNEGSKA (reference sequence). This CDR3 region has 12 residues. The CDR3 reads CSRPGGEAEAFF. The CDR3 DNA reads as TGCAGCCGGCCGGGGGGGGAGGCTGAAGCTTTCTTT.

The V gene is TRBV2, the J gene TRBJ2-3; D may match TRBD1 or TRBD2 (5 bases each). The CDR3 is 16 residues long. Trimming took 0 bases from V and 0 from J, leaving 10 bases between them. Per the germline V gene, CDR1 is SNHLY and CDR2 is FYNNEI. CDR3 nucleotides: TGTGCCAGCAGTGAAGCAGGCGAGGGGAGCACAGATACGCAGTATTTT. Amino acids: CASSEAGEGSTDTQYF.

This clonotype was found once. This chain connects TRBV18 to TRBJ2-7; the D gene could be TRBD1 or TRBD2 (5 bases each). The CDR3 contains 15 residues. Trimming removed 2 bases from V and 2 bases from J, with 13 bases in between. Germline V gives CDR1 KGHSH, CDR2 LQKENI. The CDR3 coding sequence is TGTGCCAGCTCACCAGTTGAGGGGTGGCCCTACGAGCAGTACTTC. Its protein is CASSPVEGWPYEQYF.

This clonotype was counted a few times. The chain joins TRBV2 to TRBJ2-5, with D perhaps given as TRBD1 or TRBD2 (5 bases each). Germline V gives CDR1 SNHLY, CDR2 FYNNEI. CDR3 length equals 12 residues. V was shortened by 1 base and J by 14 bases, with 14 bases between the two germline ends. The CDR3 nucleotides read TGTGCCAGCAGTGAAGGGGGGTGGGTCGTTTACTTC. This gives the protein CASSEGGWVVYF.

This clonotype was recorded only once. V is TRBV19 and J is TRBJ1-5; D is possibly TRBD1 (6 bases). Trimming took 5 bases from V and 3 from J, leaving 11 bases between them. This CDR3 contains 14 residues. Germline V CDR1 and CDR2: LNHDA, SQIVND (reference sequence). CDR3 sequence: CASSGGGPNQPQHF. In DNA form, the CDR3 reads TGTGCCAGTAGTGGGGGCGGTCCCAATCAGCCCCAGCATTTT.

This clonotype came up many times. V usage is TRBV7-9 and J usage is TRBJ2-1, with TRBD2 matching over 15 bases. In germline, CDR1 is SEHNR, CDR2 FQNEAQ (reference sequence). This CDR3 contains 18 residues. J lost 4 bases, V lost 1 base, and 5 bases had no gene match. In DNA, the CDR3 is TGTGCCAGCAGCTTAGGGACTAGCGGGGGGGCTATGTACAATGAGCAGTTCTTC. It encodes CASSLGTSGGAMYNEQFF.

J is TRBJ2-7 and V is TRBV19, with TRBD1 matching 8 bases. The ends lost 0 bases at V and 2 bases at J; junction bases unmatched: 12. The CDR3 runs 18 residues. CDR1 and CDR2 from the germline V gene are LNHDA and SQIVND (reference sequence). The CDR3 nucleotides are TGTGCCAGTAGTATAGACGGACAGGGCGGCTTCTCCACCTACGAGCAGTACTTC. It encodes CASSIDGQGGFSTYEQYF.

The genes are TRBV7-2 and TRBJ2-7; TRBD1 is a possible D gene (6 bases). Germline lookup yields CDR1 SGHTA and CDR2 FQGNSA. V was cut by 5 bases and J by 6 bases, with 17 bases left in between. CDR3 length: 14 residues. The CDR3: CASSLNKRGTEQYF. DNA of the CDR3: TGTGCCAGCAGCCTCAACAAAAGGGGGACCGAGCAGTACTTC.

Notes on this clonotype: One end of the junction does not line up with germline, which may come from a read error. The chain uses TRBV2 and TRBJ1-1; maybe TRBD1 (5 bases). The CDR3 has 14 amino acids. Germline values: CDR1 SNHLY, CDR2 FYNNEI. The CDR3 spells CACSPGTGNTEAFF. CDR3 in DNA: TGTGCCTGCAGTCCCGGGACGGGGAACACTGAAGCTTTCTTT.

This clonotype has more than one count but fewer than ten. V and J are TRBV12-3 or TRBV12-4 and TRBJ1-1; D is unresolved. V gave up 6 bases and J gave up 1 base, with 9 bases separating them. The CDR3 consists of 13 residues. Here the CDR3 DNA reads TGTGCCAGCAGCATACAGAGGAACACTGAAGCTTTCTTT. The encoded protein is CASSIQRNTEAFF.

This clonotype occurred many times. The J gene is TRBJ2-3, the V gene TRBV7-8; D possibly corresponds to TRBD1 (5 bases). Germline V gene lookup returns CDR1 SGHVS and CDR2 FQNEAQ. The CDR3 length is 15 residues. Trimming took off 6 bases at V and 6 bases at J, with 19 bases between the two ends. In DNA, the CDR3 is TGTGCCAGCAGGCCAGGGCTTGACCCTAGGGATACGCAGTATTTT. It is translated as CASRPGLDPRDTQYF.

The chain employs TRBV20-1 and TRBJ1-2; perhaps TRBD1 as D (5 bases). Trimming took off 4 bases at V and 2 bases at J, with 11 bases between the two ends. CDR1 is DFQATT and CDR2 is SNEGSKA in the germline V gene (reference sequence). The CDR3 is made up of 13 amino acids. In nucleotides, the CDR3 is TGCAGTGCTAAGACCAGGGACAACTATGGCTACACCTTC. Translated: CSAKTRDNYGYTF.

CDR3 DNA sequence: TGTGCCAGCAGCCAAGGACAGGGACTCGGCTATGGCTACACCTTC. It codes for CASSQGQGLGYGYTF. V gene TRBV14 combines with J gene TRBJ1-2; 7 bases are a match to TRBD1. The CDR3 sequence is 15 residues long. J gave up 4 bases and V 1 base, and 6 bases lay outside the gene matches. Germline V CDR1 and CDR2: SGHDN, FVKESK.

This rearrangement joins TRBV28 to TRBJ1-2, with no clear D. Trimming cost V 6 bases and J 4 bases, with 12 bases left between them. Germline loops: CDR1 MDHEN, CDR2 SYDVKM. There are 13 residues in the CDR3. The CDR3 DNA reads as TGTGCCAGCAGGTGGGGTGGACCCTATGGCTACACCTTC. Its protein is CASRWGGPYGYTF.

Only a few counts were recorded for this clonotype. The CDR3 here is CSVEVQASQYGYTF. Written as DNA, the CDR3 is TGCAGCGTTGAGGTCCAGGCAAGTCAGTATGGCTACACCTTC. This chain joins TRBV29-1 and TRBJ1-2; no clear D. The germline V and J ends were trimmed by 3 bases and 5 bases, with 16 bases remaining between them. Germline V lookup: CDR1 SQVTM, CDR2 ANQGSEA. This CDR3 is built from 14 residues.

The rearrangement uses TRBV29-1 and TRBJ2-1, with D unclear. Germline V gene sequence: CDR1 SQVTM, CDR2 ANQGSEA. Trimming shortened V by 1 base and J by 0 bases, and 16 bases separated the two germline ends. This CDR3 comprises 17 residues. In DNA, the CDR3 is TGCAGCGTTGAAGGCTATGAAGACTCAAGCTCCTACAATGAGCAGTTCTTC. Protein product: CSVEGYEDSSSYNEQFF.

The sample holds many counts of this clonotype. V and J are TRBV28 and TRBJ2-2; maybe TRBD2 (5 bases). Trimming left V 2 bases short and J 1 base short, with 17 bases between. Germline assignment: CDR1 MDHEN and CDR2 SYDVKM. The CDR3 extends over 18 amino acids. CDR3: CASSLTLRGSKNTGELFF. The CDR3 DNA is TGTGCCAGCAGTTTAACGCTTCGAGGGTCCAAGAACACCGGGGAGCTGTTTTTT.

The genes are TRBV28 and TRBJ1-1, with 9 positions matching TRBD1. Germline V gene sequence: CDR1 MDHEN, CDR2 SYDVKM. The length of the CDR3 is 15 residues. Unmatched junction bases numbered 3, after V lost 0 bases and J lost 4 bases. This CDR3 reads CASSLWTGGGTEAFF. The CDR3 coding sequence is TGTGCCAGCAGTTTATGGACAGGGGGAGGCACTGAAGCTTTCTTT.

This clonotype appeared a few times. The chain recombines TRBV25-1 with TRBJ2-7; D is unclear. Germline values: CDR1 MGHDK, CDR2 SYGVNS. Trimming shortened V by 5 bases and J by 0 bases, and 17 bases separated the two germline ends. The CDR3 has 16 amino acids. In DNA form, the CDR3 reads TGTGCCAGCAGTCCCCGGGTGGGATTGGGCTCCTACGAGCAGTACTTC. It is translated as CASSPRVGLGSYEQYF.

This clonotype was recorded a few times. The V and J genes are TRBV5-4 and TRBJ1-6; D gene uncertain. Deletions cut 2 bases from V and 6 bases from J, with 18 bases between. CDR1 is SGHNT, CDR2 YYREEE, per germline (reference sequence). The CDR3 consists of 17 residues. CDR3 coding DNA: TGTGCCAGCAGCTTACGACCTCCTGACTGGGGTAATTCACCCCTCCACTTT. This translates into CASSLRPPDWGNSPLHF.

This chain joins TRBV25-1 and TRBJ1-1, with 11 positions matching TRBD1. The CDR3 extends over 15 amino acids. Trimming cost V 6 bases and J 5 bases; bases outside gene matches: 8. Germline V gives CDR1 MGHDK, CDR2 SYGVNS. CDR3 sequence: CASSQGQGARTEAFF. The CDR3, as DNA: TGTGCCAGCAGCCAAGGACAGGGGGCGAGAACTGAAGCTTTCTTT.

This clonotype was seen a handful of times. V usage is TRBV6-2 or TRBV6-3 and J usage is TRBJ2-4; D is perhaps TRBD1 (5 bases). Germline assignment: CDR1 MNHEY and CDR2 SVGEGT. The CDR3 loop spans 14 amino acids. V shed 3 bases and J shed 8 bases, with 14 bases lying between them. CDR3 nucleotide sequence: TGTGCCAGCAGTTATTCAGGGCTTGGAGACATTCAGTACTTC. The encoded protein is CASSYSGLGDIQYF.